The T cell receptor beta chain under discussion was sequenced for a study of technical replicates of blood from a handful of donors. Clones were read by immunoSEQ multiplex PCR, and TCRdb kept only the in-frame ones, dropping some. Of about 94,000 clones listed, 90% to 97% are singletons. The sequence was collected from a human donor in good health. The sample taken for sequencing was T cells isolated from PBMCs.

This CDR3 reads CASSFPGQGAGNEQFF. The CDR3 nucleotides are TGTGCCAGCAGTTTCCCGGGACAGGGGGCCGGTAATGAGCAGTTCTTC. This rearrangement joins TRBV6-5 to TRBJ2-1, with 12 bases identical to TRBD1. Germline loops: CDR1 MNHEY, CDR2 SVGAGI. The junction had 8 bases not matched to a gene; V was cut back by 4 bases and J by 7 bases. CDR3 length equals 16 residues.